The 16 T cell receptor beta chains given below trace back to one sample, sequenced in a study of cytomegalovirus exposure and HLA in healthy donors (dated by TCRdb to between 2016 and 2019). Library creation used the immunoSEQ multiplex PCR assay. For the multiplex PCR, a mixture combining 60 forward primers for TCR Vbeta segments and 13 reverse primers for TCR Jbeta segments was used. This is the immuneACCESS table as TCRdb keeps it, with only in-frame sequences that have V and J called. A part of the clones is gone; compared with another copy, unresolved V genes explain less than half, and the rest is unexplained. Here the sample has approximately 160,000 clones; 82% occur a single time. The ten biggest clones cover around 0.97% of the sample. Sequenced input: PBMCs. The receptors were sampled from a girl aged 2-15 years in good health and CMV-seropositive.

V is TRBV30 and J is TRBJ2-7, with D tentatively TRBD2 (5 bases). Germline loops: CDR1 GTSNPN, CDR2 SVGIG (reference sequence). The CDR3 runs 13 residues. Trimming removed 2 bases at V and 0 bases at J, with 8 bases between. The CDR3 region has the DNA TGTGCCTGGAGTAGCGGCCGCTCCTACGAGCAGTACTTC. Protein: CAWSSGRSYEQYF.

The V gene is TRBV11-2, the J gene TRBJ1-4, with a tentative D call TRBD1 (5 bases). The germline CDR1 and CDR2 sequences are SGHAT and FQNNGV. Trimming removed 3 bases from V and 8 bases from J, with 10 bases in between. The CDR3 has 13 residues. CDR3: CASSLRGSEKLFF. CDR3 coding DNA: TGTGCCAGCAGCTTGCGGGGGTCGGAAAAACTGTTTTTT.

The chain links TRBV4-1 to TRBJ2-7; D is perhaps TRBD1 (5 bases). The CDR3 runs to 15 residues. V was trimmed by 0 bases and J by 3 bases, leaving 12 bases between them. Looked up from germline, CDR1 is MGHRA and CDR2 is YSYEKL. Here the CDR3 DNA reads TGCGCCAGCAGCCAAGAACCGGCGGACAACTACGAGCAGTACTTC. Translated: CASSQEPADNYEQYF.

V gene TRBV4-1 combines with J gene TRBJ1-1, with D possibly matching TRBD1 (5 bases). The germline V and J ends were trimmed by 3 bases and 6 bases, with 17 bases remaining between them. This CDR3 region has 15 residues. The germline CDR1 and CDR2 sequences are MGHRA and YSYEKL. CDR3 DNA: TGCGCCAGCAGCCAGGAACGTTGGGGGGATGCTGAAGCTTTCTTT. Encoded protein: CASSQERWGDAEAFF.

This chain links TRBV6-5 with TRBJ2-3; 7 bases match TRBD1. With V trimmed by 5 bases and J by 5 bases, 7 bases remained unmatched. CDR1 and CDR2 (germline): MNHEY, SVGAGI. The CDR3 is 14 amino acids. This CDR3 is CASSKDRVVDTQYF. In DNA form, the CDR3 reads TGTGCCAGCAGTAAAGACAGGGTAGTAGATACGCAGTATTTT.

The rearrangement links TRBV20-1 to TRBJ1-4; D is unclear. The CDR3 consists of 11 residues. Germline V gene sequence: CDR1 DFQATT, CDR2 SNEGSKA (reference sequence). Trimming shortened V by 5 bases and J by 5 bases, and 6 bases separated the two germline ends. This CDR3 is CSAYYNEKLFF. In DNA, the CDR3 is TGCAGTGCTTACTACAATGAAAAACTGTTTTTT.

J is TRBJ2-3 and V is TRBV9; D not resolved. Trimming removed 1 base at V and 2 bases at J, with 11 bases between. Germline V gene data show CDR1 as SGDLS and CDR2 as YYNGEE. There are 15 residues in the CDR3. The CDR3 here is CASSVSLPLTDTQYF. The CDR3 DNA follows: TGTGCCAGCAGCGTATCTCTACCCCTCACAGATACGCAGTATTTT.

The chain employs TRBV27 and TRBJ1-4; 9 bases agree with TRBD1. The J segment lost 1 base and the V segment lost 3 bases, leaving 9 bases of the junction unmatched. This CDR3 comprises 18 residues. Germline V CDR1 and CDR2: MNHEY, SMNVEV (reference sequence). The CDR3 DNA reads as TGTGCCAGCAGTTTCCGCGGAACAGGGGGCCAAACTAATGAAAAACTGTTTTTT. Translation gives CASSFRGTGGQTNEKLFF.

The chain recombines TRBV28 with TRBJ1-4; weak D call: TRBD1 (5 bases). This CDR3 has 11 residues. With 6 bases removed from V and 10 bases from J, the gap between germline ends came to 9 bases. Germline CDR1 MDHEN, CDR2 SYDVKM. The CDR3 protein is CASRGVGKLFF. CDR3 DNA sequence: TGTGCCAGCAGAGGGGTTGGAAAACTGTTTTTT.

The V and J genes are TRBV7-9 and TRBJ1-4, with 7 bases aligning to TRBD1. The CDR3 runs to 15 residues. The V gene end was trimmed by 8 bases and the J gene end by 5 bases; junction bases not matched to a gene: 11. Germline V CDR1 and CDR2: SEHNR, FQNEAQ (reference sequence). The CDR3 sequence is CASLDGQDPNEKLFF. CDR3 DNA: TGTGCCAGCTTAGATGGACAGGACCCAAATGAAAAACTGTTTTTT.

This chain links TRBV6-1 with TRBJ2-1; 8 bases match TRBD1. The trim removed 1 base at V and 4 bases at J, leaving 0 bases unmatched. In germline, CDR1 is MNHNS, CDR2 SASEGT. CDR3 length: 14 amino acids. The CDR3 region is CASSEGQGYNEQFF. CDR3 in DNA: TGTGCCAGCAGTGAAGGACAGGGGTACAATGAGCAGTTCTTC.

Remarks on this clone: This sample includes further DNA sequences coding for the same CDR3. The chain employs TRBV30 and TRBJ2-7; a possible D gene is TRBD2 (5 bases). Trimming removed 0 bases from V and 7 bases from J, with 7 bases in between. CDR3 size: 11 residues. In germline, CDR1 is GTSNPN, CDR2 SVGIG (reference sequence). CDR3 nucleotide sequence: TGTGCCTGGAGTGTAGGCGGGGAGCAGTACTTC. Its protein product is CAWSVGGEQYF.

J is TRBJ2-7 and V is TRBV30; weak D call: TRBD2 (6 bases). This CDR3 contains 13 residues. Germline values: CDR1 GTSNPN, CDR2 SVGIG (reference sequence). The V end was cut by 4 bases, the J end by 5 bases, with 15 bases between. This CDR3 reads CAWNKRRADEQYF. The CDR3 DNA reads as TGTGCCTGGAATAAGAGGAGGGCCGACGAGCAGTACTTC. The full variable domain, with the rest looked up from reference TRBV30 and TRBJ2-7, is SQTIHQWPATLVQPVGSPLSLECTVEGTSNPNLYWYRQAAGRGLQLLFYSVGIGQISSEVPQNLSASRPQDRQFILSSKKLLLSDSGFYLCAWNKRRADEQYFGPGTRLTVT.

The J gene is TRBJ1-1, the V gene TRBV10-3, with TRBD1 identical over 7 bases. Germline loops: CDR1 ENHRY, CDR2 SYGVKD. This CDR3 is 13 amino acids long. This chain's CDR3 is CVTGRAMNTEAFF. In DNA, the CDR3 is TGTGTGACAGGGCGGGCCATGAACACTGAAGCTTTCTTT.

The chain links TRBV28 to TRBJ1-5; maybe TRBD1 (5 bases). Trimming shortened V by 6 bases and J by 6 bases, and 9 bases separated the two germline ends. The V gene's germline CDR1 is MDHEN and CDR2 SYDVKM. The CDR3 covers 12 residues. As DNA, the CDR3 is TGTGCCAGCAGCGCAGGGATTCAGCCCCAGCATTTT. Translated: CASSAGIQPQHF.

This clone was counted once. J is TRBJ2-7 and V is TRBV13; D gene uncertain. Per the germline V gene, CDR1 is PRHDT and CDR2 is FYEKMQ (reference sequence). V was clipped by 5 bases and J by 0 bases, with 5 bases between them. CDR3 size: 12 residues. The DNA for the CDR3 is TGTGCCAGCAGCCCCAGCTCCTACGAGCAGTACTTC. Residues: CASSPSSYEQYF.